This T cell receptor (beta chain) was identified in a study of T cells in localized non-small cell lung cancer. Assay: immunoSEQ multiplex PCR; the TCRdb copy retains only in-frame clones and omits some. The repertoire consists of more than 2,000 clones, with more than 30% occurring once and the leading ten covering 12%. This clone was detected only a few times. The junction shows a germline mismatch at one end, possibly a read error. The CDR3 consists of 14 residues. Germline-derived CDR1 and CDR2 are MGHRA and YSYEKL. The origin of this receptor is a male donor at least 60 years old with stage I squamous cell lung carcinoma. The rearrangement joins TRBV4-1 to TRBJ2-7; D unclear. This specimen was lung tumor tissue, taken before any cancer treatment. CDR3: CTSSQATVSYEQYF. The CDR3 DNA reads as TGCACCAGCAGCCAAGCCACAGTTTCCTACGAGCAGTACTTC.